This TCR beta chain is drawn from a study of T cells in Graves' hyperthyroidism and ophthalmopathy. There were TCR beta CDR3 regions amplified from RNA transcripts. A set of HTBI primers served as the primers for a first-round RT-PCR of the TCR CDR3. Using its own MiXCR run on the multiplex PCR reads, TCRdb lists one record per CDR3 protein. The table lists more than 300,000 distinct CDR3 sequences, over 11% of them singletons. The CDR3 runs to 15 residues. Losses at the gene ends were 3 bases for V and 8 bases for J; bases not matched to a gene: 9. The chain carries TRBV12-3 or TRBV12-4 and TRBJ2-1, with 8 bases matching TRBD1. The sequencing input was blood. This clonotype originated in a woman aged 55-75 years with Graves' hyperthyroidism. The CDR3, as DNA: TGTGCCAGCAGTTTTAGGCCAGGGGGCGGCGATGAGCAGTTCTTC. Encoded protein: CASSFRPGGGDEQFF.